One sample yielded the 17 T cell receptor beta chains listed below, sequenced in a study of blood T cells in healthy people across ages. The second PCR ran about 6 to 12 cycles with a sample-barcoded 5' primer and J-beta primers. One entry per CDR3 protein results from TCRdb running MiXCR on the 5' RACE reads. The data hold hundreds of thousands of distinct CDR3 sequences, with 58% observed a single time. Sequenced: blood. Source of these receptors: a man in his sixties in good health.

This clonotype has more than one count but fewer than ten. This chain links TRBV20-1 with TRBJ1-2; D call uncertain. Germline lookup yields CDR1 DFQATT and CDR2 SNEGSKA (reference sequence). The CDR3 runs 16 residues. V lost 0 bases, J lost 3 bases, and 17 bases lay in between. Here the CDR3 DNA reads TGCAGTGCTAGAGATCGAGGGAAGGATGACCACTATGGCTACACCTTC. Amino acids: CSARDRGKDDHYGYTF.

V gene TRBV6-5 combines with J gene TRBJ1-2, with D unclear. Germline assignment: CDR1 MNHEY and CDR2 SVGAGI. The CDR3 is made up of 16 amino acids. Trimming took off 0 bases at V and 8 bases at J, with 19 bases between the two ends. The CDR3 DNA reads TGTGCCAGCAGTTACTCCGGGCGGGAGTTGCCCAGCGGCTACACCTTC. Translating it yields CASSYSGRELPSGYTF.

This chain links TRBV20-1 with TRBJ2-1; the match to TRBD2 covers 9 bases. The V and J ends lost 6 bases and 3 bases, in that order; junction bases with no gene match: 6. The CDR3 contains 14 residues. CDR1 and CDR2 (germline): DFQATT, SNEGSKA (reference sequence). CDR3 protein: CSAILAGRYNEQFF. The CDR3 DNA follows: TGCAGTGCCATTCTAGCGGGGCGCTACAATGAGCAGTTCTTC.

Concerning this clonotype: This may stem from a read error, because a much larger clone lies one nucleotide away. The chain joins TRBV7-9 to TRBJ2-1; D is perhaps TRBD1 or TRBD2 (5 bases each). The CDR3 loop spans 14 amino acids. Germline-derived CDR1 and CDR2 are SEHNR and FQNEAQ (reference sequence). The CDR3 reads CACSLMGPLSEQFF. The CDR3, as DNA: TGTGCCTGCAGCTTAATGGGACCCCTCAGTGAGCAGTTCTTC.

For the CDR3, the DNA is TGTGCCAGCAGGCTCGATGCAGATACGCAGTATTTT. Amino acids: CASRLDADTQYF. The rearrangement links TRBV6-2 or TRBV6-3 to TRBJ2-3; no reliable D call. Trimming took 6 bases from V and 4 from J, leaving 8 bases between them. The germline CDR1 and CDR2 sequences are MNHEY and SVGEGT. The CDR3 runs to 12 residues.

The chain employs TRBV28 and TRBJ2-3, with 7 bases matching TRBD1. The V gene end was trimmed by 6 bases and the J gene end by 5 bases; junction bases not matched to a gene: 5. Looked up from germline, CDR1 is MDHEN and CDR2 is SYDVKM. The CDR3 has 13 amino acids. DNA of the CDR3: TGTGCCAGCAGCCCTACAGGGGAAGATACGCAGTATTTT. Amino acid sequence: CASSPTGEDTQYF. Full variable domain (rest looked up from reference TRBV28 and TRBJ2-3): DVKVTQSSRYLVKRTGEKVFLECVQDMDHENMFWYRQDPGLGLRLIYFSYDVKMKEKGDIPEGYSVSREKKERFSLILESASTNQTSMYLCASSPTGEDTQYFGPGTRLTVL.

This clonotype was counted a few times. The chain employs TRBV5-1 and TRBJ2-5; a possible D gene is TRBD1 (5 bases). The CDR3 runs to 15 residues. V lost 0 bases and J 1 base, leaving 10 bases between the germline ends. The V gene's germline CDR1 is SGHRS and CDR2 YFSETQ. The CDR3, as DNA: TGCGCCAGCAGCTTGGGGGCAGGGTTCCAAGAGACCCAGTACTTC. Translating gives CASSLGAGFQETQYF.

With regard to this clonotype: The junction departs from the called germline gene at one end, perhaps through a read error. The rearrangement joins TRBV20-1 to TRBJ2-3; D assignment may be TRBD1 or TRBD2 (6 bases each). Germline lookup yields CDR1 DFQATT and CDR2 SNEGSKA (reference sequence). The CDR3 is made up of 17 amino acids. The CDR3 is CSARQSSGGPSTNTQYF. The DNA for the CDR3 is TGCAGTGCTAGGCAATCCTCCGGGGGCCCTAGCACAAATACGCAGTATTTT.

In its sample, this clonotype was seen a few times. The chain couples TRBV7-2 to TRBJ2-2, with D possibly matching TRBD2 (5 bases). With 5 bases removed from V and 0 bases from J, the gap between germline ends came to 7 bases. The CDR3 loop spans 14 amino acids. The germline V gene has CDR1 SGHTA and CDR2 FQGNSA. The CDR3 DNA sequence: TGTGCCAGCAGCCGTAGCGCGAACACCGGGGAGCTGTTTTTT. Protein: CASSRSANTGELFF.

The rearrangement links TRBV18 to TRBJ2-3; D not resolved. The CDR3 totals 14 residues. V shed 0 bases and J shed 0 bases, with 4 bases lying between them. CDR1 is KGHSH, CDR2 LQKENI, per germline. In DNA form, the CDR3 reads TGTGCCAGCTCACCACCTTCTAGCACAGATACGCAGTATTTT. It specifies CASSPPSSTDTQYF.

The gene calls are TRBV5-1 and TRBJ2-3; the D is unclear. This CDR3 comprises 14 residues. Per the germline V gene, CDR1 is SGHRS and CDR2 is YFSETQ. The V end lost 2 bases, the J end lost 0 bases, and 7 bases lay between the germline ends. The CDR3 nucleotides read TGCGCCAGCAGCTTAATCGACAGCACAGATACGCAGTATTTT. Translating gives CASSLIDSTDTQYF.

The rearrangement joins TRBV10-2 to TRBJ2-7; D perhaps matches TRBD2 (6 bases). The CDR3 consists of 13 residues. CDR1 WSHSY and CDR2 SAAADI come from the germline V gene. V gave up 4 bases and J gave up 2 bases, with 9 bases separating them. CDR3 bases: TGCGCCAGCAGTGGCGGGGTAGCCTACGAGCAGTACTTC. Its translation: CASSGGVAYEQYF.

The V and J genes are TRBV2 and TRBJ2-5, with 7 nucleotides matching TRBD2. The CDR3 has 13 residues. In germline, CDR1 is SNHLY, CDR2 FYNNEI. CDR3 DNA: TGTGTAATAAAAGCAGCGGGGTGGGAGACCCAGTACTTC. Protein: CVIKAAGWETQYF. Drawing the rest from reference TRBV2 and TRBJ2-5, the complete variable domain is EPEVTQTPSHQVTQMGQEVILRCVPISNHLYFYWYRQILGQKVEFLVSFYNNEISEKSEIFDDQFSVERPDGSNFTLKIRSTKLEDSAMYFCVIKAAGWETQYFGPGTRLLVL.

V is TRBV24-1 and J is TRBJ2-3; D is perhaps TRBD1 (6 bases). CDR3 length equals 18 residues. CDR1 KGHDR and CDR2 SFDVKD come from the germline V gene. Trimming left V 2 bases short and J 0 bases short, with 17 bases between. The CDR3 coding sequence is TGTGCCACCAGTGATTCACTACCCACAGGGACCAGCACAGATACGCAGTATTTT. This codes for CATSDSLPTGTSTDTQYF.

This clonotype was detected only once. This rearrangement joins TRBV2 to TRBJ2-3; D call uncertain. The CDR3 totals 13 residues. In germline, CDR1 is SNHLY, CDR2 FYNNEI. V dropped 3 bases and J dropped 6 bases, with 10 bases sitting between them. The chain's CDR3 is CASSEGLADTQYF. The CDR3 nucleotides are TGTGCCAGCAGTGAGGGCCTCGCCGATACGCAGTATTTT.

The genes are TRBV20-1 and TRBJ1-1; D is possibly TRBD1 (5 bases). The CDR3 is made up of 14 amino acids. The V end lost 3 bases, the J end lost 4 bases, and 15 bases lay between the germline ends. Germline assignment: CDR1 DFQATT and CDR2 SNEGSKA (reference sequence). The CDR3 loop reads CSARYEGHRTEAFF. The CDR3 coding sequence is TGCAGTGCTAGGTACGAAGGACACCGCACTGAAGCTTTCTTT.

The V call is TRBV5-4, the J call TRBJ2-3; D gene unclear. Germline CDR1 reads SGHNT; CDR2 reads YYREEE (reference sequence). This CDR3 has 14 residues. V dropped 1 base and J dropped 5 bases, with 11 bases sitting between them. CDR3 amino acids: CASSLPNMGDTQYF. Here the CDR3 DNA reads TGTGCCAGCAGCTTGCCCAACATGGGAGATACGCAGTATTTT.